This T cell receptor (beta chain) stems from a study of shared clonotypes between healthy human individuals. The donors were all Caucasian adults (living in Nashville, Tennessee). Clones were read by immunoSEQ multiplex PCR, and TCRdb kept only the in-frame ones, dropping some. The sample carries about 2.3 million clones, 80% to 95% recorded once. The CDR3 is 14 amino acids. Germline loops: CDR1 MDHEN, CDR2 SYDVKM. Trimming left V 4 bases short and J 8 bases short, with 17 bases between. For this clone: Antigen: not known.

The study's findings and limits: Roughly 5% of naive CD4 clonotypes were common to a handful of donors. Naive subsets, compared against memory subsets, generally had larger estimated richness values. Among donors, sharing of clonotypes was expected to be affected by sequencing depth.

The clonotype originates from a man aged 18-30 years in good health. Some clones in this sample may be carry-over from other donors' samples. The chain employs TRBV28 and TRBJ1-2, with D maybe TRBD1 (5 bases). Input material: naive CD4+ T cells from PBMCs. Subset defined: CD45RA+ positively selected. CDR3 in DNA: TGTGCCAGCAGTTCAAACCCGGGACTACCAGGCTACACCTTC. It yields the protein CASSSNPGLPGYTF.